This passage covers 2 T cell receptor beta chains from one sample sequenced in a study of cytomegalovirus exposure and HLA in healthy donors (dated by TCRdb to 2016 to 2017). The library was built by means of the immunoSEQ multiplex PCR assay. The multiplex PCR relied on a mix of 60 forward primers for TCR Vbeta segments and 13 reverse primers for TCR Jbeta segments. Here the immuneACCESS table is served through TCRdb, limited to in-frame sequences with V and J called. Missing clones are a known gap in these copies; in checked studies unresolved V genes cover under half, and the rest lacks a known reason. Across this sample there are 130,000 to 150,000 clones, with over 60% seen only once. The biggest ten clones account for about 3% of the sample. Sequencing used PBMCs. All receptors derive from a middle-aged man in good health and CMV-seropositive.

The chain has TRBV6-5 and TRBJ2-7; 7 bases align to TRBD2. Trimming cost V 4 bases and J 7 bases; bases outside gene matches: 10. This CDR3 spans 14 amino acids. Germline CDR1 and CDR2: MNHEY and SVGAGI. The CDR3 loop reads CASSSNLDSGEQYF. The DNA for the CDR3 is TGTGCCAGCAGTTCCAATCTTGATAGCGGGGAGCAGTACTTC.

In its sample, this clone was seen once. The chain carries TRBV10-3 and TRBJ2-3; tentative D call: TRBD2 (7 bases). There are 14 residues in the CDR3. V was pared by 5 bases and J by 3 bases, with 12 bases between. CDR1 is ENHRY, CDR2 SYGVKD, per germline. This chain's CDR3 is CAISKGEGTDTQYF. The CDR3 DNA reads as TGTGCCATCAGTAAGGGGGAGGGAACAGATACGCAGTATTTT.